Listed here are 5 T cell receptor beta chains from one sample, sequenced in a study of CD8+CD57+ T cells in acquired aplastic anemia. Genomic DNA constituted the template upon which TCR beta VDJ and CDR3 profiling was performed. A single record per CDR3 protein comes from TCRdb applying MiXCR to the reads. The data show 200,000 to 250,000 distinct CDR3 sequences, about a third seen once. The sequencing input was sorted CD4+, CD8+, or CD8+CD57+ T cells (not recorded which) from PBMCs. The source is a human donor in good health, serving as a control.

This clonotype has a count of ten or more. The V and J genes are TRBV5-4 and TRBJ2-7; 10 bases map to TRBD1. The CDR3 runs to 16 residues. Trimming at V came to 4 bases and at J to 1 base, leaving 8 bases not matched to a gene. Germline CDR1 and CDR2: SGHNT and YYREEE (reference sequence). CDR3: CASSSTGQGNSYEQYF. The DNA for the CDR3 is TGTGCCAGCAGCAGCACGGGACAGGGGAATTCCTACGAGCAGTACTTC. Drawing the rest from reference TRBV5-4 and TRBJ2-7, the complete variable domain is ETGVTQSPTHLIKTRGQQVTLRCSSQSGHNTVSWYQQALGQGPQFIFQYYREEENGRGNFPPRFSGLQFPNYSSELNVNALELDDSALYLCASSSTGQGNSYEQYFGPGTRLTVT.

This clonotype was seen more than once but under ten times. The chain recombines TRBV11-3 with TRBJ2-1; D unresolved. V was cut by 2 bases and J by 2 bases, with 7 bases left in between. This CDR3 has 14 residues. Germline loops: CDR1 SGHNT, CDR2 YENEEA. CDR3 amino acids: CASSLSSPYNEQFF. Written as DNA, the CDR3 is TGTGCCAGCAGCTTAAGCTCTCCCTACAATGAGCAGTTCTTC.

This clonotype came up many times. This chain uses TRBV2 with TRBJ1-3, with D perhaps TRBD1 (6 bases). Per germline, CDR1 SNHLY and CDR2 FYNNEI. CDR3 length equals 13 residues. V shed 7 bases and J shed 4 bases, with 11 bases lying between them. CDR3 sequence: CASTSDRGNTIYF. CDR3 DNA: TGTGCCAGCACCTCGGACAGAGGAAACACCATATATTTT.

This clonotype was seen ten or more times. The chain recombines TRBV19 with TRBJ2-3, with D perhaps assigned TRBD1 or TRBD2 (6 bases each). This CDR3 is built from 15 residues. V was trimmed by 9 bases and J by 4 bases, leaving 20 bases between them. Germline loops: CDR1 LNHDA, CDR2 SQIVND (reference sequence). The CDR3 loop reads CASSRGPLSPDTQYF. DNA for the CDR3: TGTGCCAGCTCTCGGGGGCCCCTATCCCCAGATACGCAGTATTTT.

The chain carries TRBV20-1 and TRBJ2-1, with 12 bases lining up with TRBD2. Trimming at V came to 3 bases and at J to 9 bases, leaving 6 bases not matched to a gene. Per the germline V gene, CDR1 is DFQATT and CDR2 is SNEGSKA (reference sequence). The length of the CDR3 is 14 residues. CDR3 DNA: TGCAGTGCTAGCCTACTAGCGGGGGGTGTTGAGCAGTTCTTC. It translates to CSASLLAGGVEQFF.